This T cell receptor (beta chain) stems from a study of cytomegalovirus exposure and HLA in healthy donors. Study results and limitations: Some V segments, including TRBV6-2 and TRBV6-3, were excluded as indistinguishable. Cytomegalovirus association was listed for about 170 TCR beta chains. The presence/absence work took it that sequencing depth was about the same across donors.

V dropped 1 base and J dropped 4 bases, with 16 bases sitting between them. This CDR3 has 16 amino acids. Germline V gene sequence: CDR1 SGHDT, CDR2 YYEEEE. Points on this clone: Its antigen is as yet unknown.

The study ran its PCR with 60 Vbeta and 13 Jbeta primers. Only in-frame clones appear in the TCRdb table, and some are missing; sequencing was by immunoSEQ multiplex PCR. The data contain roughly 100,000 clones, approximately 14% of them singletons. This cohort consisted of healthy bone marrow donors. Sequencing was carried out using PBMCs. The chain carries TRBV5-6 and TRBJ2-3; D gene ambiguous. This TCR was sampled from a female donor in good health and CMV-seronegative. The CDR3 nucleotides read TGTGCCAGCAGCTTGCTCGTGCGTCGGTCCGCAGATACGCAGTATTTT. Translating gives CASSLLVRRSADTQYF.